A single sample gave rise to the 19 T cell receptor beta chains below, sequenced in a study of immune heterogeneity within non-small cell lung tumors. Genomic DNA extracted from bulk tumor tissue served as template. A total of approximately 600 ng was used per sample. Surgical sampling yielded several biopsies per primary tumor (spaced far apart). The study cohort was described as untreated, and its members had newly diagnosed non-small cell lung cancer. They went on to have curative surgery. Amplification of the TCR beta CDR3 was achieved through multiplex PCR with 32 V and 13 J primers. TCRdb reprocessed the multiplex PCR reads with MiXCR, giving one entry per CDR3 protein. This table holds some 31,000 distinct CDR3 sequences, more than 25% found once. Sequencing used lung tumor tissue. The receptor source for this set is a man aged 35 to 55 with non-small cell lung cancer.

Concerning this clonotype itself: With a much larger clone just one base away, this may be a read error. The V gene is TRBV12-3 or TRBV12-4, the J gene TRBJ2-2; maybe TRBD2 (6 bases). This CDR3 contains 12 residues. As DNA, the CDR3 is TGTGCCAGCAGCCCCATCCGCGGGGAGCTGGTTTTT. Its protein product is CASSPIRGELVF.

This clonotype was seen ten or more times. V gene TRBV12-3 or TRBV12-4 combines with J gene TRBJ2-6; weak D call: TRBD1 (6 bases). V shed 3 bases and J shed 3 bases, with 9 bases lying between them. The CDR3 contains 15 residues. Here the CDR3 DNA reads TGTGCCAGCAGTTTGTGGGGGCATGGGGCCAACGTCCTGACTTTC. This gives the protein CASSLWGHGANVLTF.

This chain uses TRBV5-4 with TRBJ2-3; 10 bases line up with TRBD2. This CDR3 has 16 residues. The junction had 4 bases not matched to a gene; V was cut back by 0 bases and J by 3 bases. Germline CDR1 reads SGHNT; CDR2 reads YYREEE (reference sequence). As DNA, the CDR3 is TGTGCCAGCAGCTTGGGGGTAGCGGGGGGAACAGATACGCAGTATTTT. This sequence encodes CASSLGVAGGTDTQYF.

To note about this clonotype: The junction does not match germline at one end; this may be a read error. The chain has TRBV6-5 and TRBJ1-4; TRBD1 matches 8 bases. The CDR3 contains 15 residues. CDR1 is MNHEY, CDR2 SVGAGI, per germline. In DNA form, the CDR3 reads TGTGCCAGCAGTTACAAACAGGGGGTAGATGAAAAAATGTTTTTT. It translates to CASSYKQGVDEKMFF.

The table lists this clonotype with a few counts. CDR3 region: CASSQEEVRTGRLAGGSYEQYF. CDR3 sequence (DNA): TGCGCCAGCAGCCAAGAGGAGGTCAGGACAGGGAGGCTAGCGGGAGGTTCCTACGAGCAGTACTTC. This rearrangement joins TRBV4-3 to TRBJ2-7; 11 nucleotides line up with TRBD2. CDR3 size: 22 residues. The trim removed 0 bases at V and 1 base at J, leaving 20 bases unmatched. Per the germline V gene, CDR1 is LGHNA and CDR2 is YSLEER.

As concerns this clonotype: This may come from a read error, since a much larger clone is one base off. In nucleotides, the CDR3 is TGTACCAGCAGCGTAGCAGGACAGGGTGAGACCCAGTACTTC. Protein product: CTSSVAGQGETQYF. This sequence joins TRBV9 and TRBJ2-5, with 8 bases aligning to TRBD1. CDR1 is SGDLS and CDR2 is YYNGEE in the germline V gene. This CDR3 has 14 residues.

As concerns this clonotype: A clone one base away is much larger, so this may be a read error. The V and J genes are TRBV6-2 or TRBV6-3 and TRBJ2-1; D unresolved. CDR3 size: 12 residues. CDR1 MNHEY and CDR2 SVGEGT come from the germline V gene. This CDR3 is CSSSYATNEQFF. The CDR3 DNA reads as TGTTCCAGCAGTTACGCGACCAATGAGCAGTTCTTC.

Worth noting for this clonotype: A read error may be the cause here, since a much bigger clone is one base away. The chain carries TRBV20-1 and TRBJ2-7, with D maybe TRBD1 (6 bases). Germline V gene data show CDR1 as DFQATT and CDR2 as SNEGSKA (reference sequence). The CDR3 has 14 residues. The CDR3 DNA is TGCAGTGCTAGCAGGGGTGGGAGCAACAACGAGCAGTCCTTC. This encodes CSASRGGSNNEQSF.

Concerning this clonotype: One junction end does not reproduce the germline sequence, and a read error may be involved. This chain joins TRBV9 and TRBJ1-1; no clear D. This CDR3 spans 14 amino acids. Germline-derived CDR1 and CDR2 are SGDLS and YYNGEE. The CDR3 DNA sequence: TGTGCCAGCAGCGTAGTTAACACGAACACTGTAGCTTTCTTT. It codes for CASSVVNTNTVAFF.

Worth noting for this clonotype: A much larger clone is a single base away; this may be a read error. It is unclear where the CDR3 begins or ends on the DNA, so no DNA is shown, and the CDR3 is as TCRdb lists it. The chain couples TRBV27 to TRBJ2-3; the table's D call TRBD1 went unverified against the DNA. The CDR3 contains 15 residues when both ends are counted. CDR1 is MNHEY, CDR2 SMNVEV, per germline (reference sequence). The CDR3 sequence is CASSSWGAGTDTRYF.

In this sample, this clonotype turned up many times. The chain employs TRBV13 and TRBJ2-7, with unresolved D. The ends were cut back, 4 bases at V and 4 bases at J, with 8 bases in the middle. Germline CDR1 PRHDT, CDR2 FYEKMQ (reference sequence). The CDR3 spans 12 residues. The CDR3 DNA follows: TGTGCCAGCAGCTCACCCGGGTACGAGCAGTACTTC. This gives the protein CASSSPGYEQYF.

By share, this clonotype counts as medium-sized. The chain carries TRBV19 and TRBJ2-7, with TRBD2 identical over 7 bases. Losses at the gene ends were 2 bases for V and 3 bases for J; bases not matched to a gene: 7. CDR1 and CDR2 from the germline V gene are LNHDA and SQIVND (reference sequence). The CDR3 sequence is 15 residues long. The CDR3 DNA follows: TGTGCCAGTAGTATAAAGGGTGGGGACTACTACGAGCAGTACTTC. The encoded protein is CASSIKGGDYYEQYF.

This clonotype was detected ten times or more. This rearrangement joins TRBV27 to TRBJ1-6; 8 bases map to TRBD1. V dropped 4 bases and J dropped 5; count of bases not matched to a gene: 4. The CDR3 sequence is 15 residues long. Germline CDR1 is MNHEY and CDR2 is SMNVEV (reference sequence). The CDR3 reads CASSWGQENNSPLHF. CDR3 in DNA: TGTGCCAGCAGTTGGGGACAGGAGAATAATTCACCCCTCCACTTT.

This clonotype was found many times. CDR3 nucleotides: TGTGCCAGCAGCCAACATGAGCGGGGGCCTCGGGAGCAGTACTTC. It translates to CASSQHERGPREQYF. The gene calls are TRBV4-2 and TRBJ2-7; 8 bases agree with TRBD2. The CDR3 spans 15 residues. V trimming: 2 bases; J trimming: 7 bases; junction bases outside the gene matches: 10. CDR1 and CDR2 from the germline V gene are LGHNA and YNFKEQ.

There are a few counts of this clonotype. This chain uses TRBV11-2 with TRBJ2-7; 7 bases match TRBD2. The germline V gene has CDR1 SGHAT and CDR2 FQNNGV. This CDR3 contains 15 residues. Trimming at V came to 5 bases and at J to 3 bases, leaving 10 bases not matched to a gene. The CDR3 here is CASSLLAQSFYEQYF. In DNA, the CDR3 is TGTGCCAGCAGCCTACTAGCGCAGAGCTTCTACGAGCAGTACTTC.

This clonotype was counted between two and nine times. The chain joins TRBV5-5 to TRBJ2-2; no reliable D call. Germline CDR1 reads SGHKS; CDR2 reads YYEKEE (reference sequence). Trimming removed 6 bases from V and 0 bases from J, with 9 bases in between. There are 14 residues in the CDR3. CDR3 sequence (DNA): TGTGCCAGCAAGGCGGAGACGAACACCGGGGAGCTGTTTTTT. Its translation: CASKAETNTGELFF.

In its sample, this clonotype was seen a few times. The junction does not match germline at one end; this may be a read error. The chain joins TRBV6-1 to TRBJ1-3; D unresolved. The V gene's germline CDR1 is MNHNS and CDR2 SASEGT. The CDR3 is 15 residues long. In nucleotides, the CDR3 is TGTGTCAGCAGTGAAATGACGGGGTCTGGAAACACCATATATTTT. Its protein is CVSSEMTGSGNTIYF.

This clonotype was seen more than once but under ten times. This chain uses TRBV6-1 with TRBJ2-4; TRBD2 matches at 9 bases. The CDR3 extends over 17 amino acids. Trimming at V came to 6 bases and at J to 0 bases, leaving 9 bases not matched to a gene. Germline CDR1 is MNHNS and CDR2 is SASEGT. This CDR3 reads CASSLVGAGGAKNIQYF. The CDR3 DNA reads TGTGCCAGCAGCCTAGTCGGAGCGGGAGGAGCCAAAAACATTCAGTACTTC.

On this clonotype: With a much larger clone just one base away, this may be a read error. The CDR3 nucleotides are TGTTCCAGCAGTGAAATGACGGGGTCTGGAAACACCATATATTTT. It specifies CSSSEMTGSGNTIYF. The chain employs TRBV6-1 and TRBJ1-3; D gene ambiguous. Per the germline V gene, CDR1 is MNHNS and CDR2 is SASEGT. There are 15 residues in the CDR3.